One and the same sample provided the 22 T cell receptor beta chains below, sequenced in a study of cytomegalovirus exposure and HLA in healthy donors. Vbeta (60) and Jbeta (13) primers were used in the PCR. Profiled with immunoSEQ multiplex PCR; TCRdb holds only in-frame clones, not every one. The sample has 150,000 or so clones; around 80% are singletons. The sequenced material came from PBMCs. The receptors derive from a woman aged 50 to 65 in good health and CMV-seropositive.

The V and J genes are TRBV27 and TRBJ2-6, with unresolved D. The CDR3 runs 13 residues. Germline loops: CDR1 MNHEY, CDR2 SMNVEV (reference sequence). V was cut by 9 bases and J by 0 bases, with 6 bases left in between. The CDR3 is CASSHSGANVLTF. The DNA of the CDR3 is TGTGCCAGTAGCCACTCTGGGGCCAACGTCCTGACTTTC.

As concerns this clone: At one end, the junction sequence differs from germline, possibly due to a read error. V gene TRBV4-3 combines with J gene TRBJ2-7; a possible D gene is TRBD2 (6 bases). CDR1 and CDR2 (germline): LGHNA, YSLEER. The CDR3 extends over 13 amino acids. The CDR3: CASSQETTTRQVF. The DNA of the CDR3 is TGCGCCAGCAGCCAAGAAACGACGACTAGGCAGGTCTTC.

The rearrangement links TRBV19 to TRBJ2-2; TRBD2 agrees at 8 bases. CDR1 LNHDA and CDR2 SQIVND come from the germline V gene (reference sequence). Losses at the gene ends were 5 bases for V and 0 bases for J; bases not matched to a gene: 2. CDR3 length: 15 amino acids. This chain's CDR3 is CASSPGLANTGELFF. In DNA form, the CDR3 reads TGTGCCAGTAGTCCGGGACTAGCGAACACCGGGGAGCTGTTTTTT.

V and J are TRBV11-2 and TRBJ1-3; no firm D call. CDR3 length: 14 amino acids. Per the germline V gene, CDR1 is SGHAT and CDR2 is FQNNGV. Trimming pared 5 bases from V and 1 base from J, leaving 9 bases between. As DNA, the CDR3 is TGTGCCAGCAGCCGTAGCCTTTCTGGAAACACCATATATTTT. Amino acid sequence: CASSRSLSGNTIYF.

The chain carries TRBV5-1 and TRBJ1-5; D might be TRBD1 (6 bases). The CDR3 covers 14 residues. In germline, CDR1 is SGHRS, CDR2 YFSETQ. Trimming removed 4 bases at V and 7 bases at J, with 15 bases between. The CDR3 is CASSEFRGGQPQHF. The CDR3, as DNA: TGCGCCAGCAGCGAATTCAGGGGAGGGCAGCCCCAGCATTTT.

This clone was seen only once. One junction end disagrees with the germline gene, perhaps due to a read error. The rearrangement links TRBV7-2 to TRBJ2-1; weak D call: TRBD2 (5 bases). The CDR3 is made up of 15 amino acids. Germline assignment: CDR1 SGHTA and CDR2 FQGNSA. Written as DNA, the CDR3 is TGTGCCAGCAGCTTACTCGGGGTCTCCTCCAATGAGCAGTTCTTC. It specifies CASSLLGVSSNEQFF.

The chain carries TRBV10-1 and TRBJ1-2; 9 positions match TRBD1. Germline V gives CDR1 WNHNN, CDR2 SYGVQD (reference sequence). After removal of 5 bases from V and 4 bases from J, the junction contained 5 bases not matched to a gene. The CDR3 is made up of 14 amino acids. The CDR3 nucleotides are TGCGCCAGCAGTCCTGGACAGGGGCTCTATGGCTACACCTTC. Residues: CASSPGQGLYGYTF.

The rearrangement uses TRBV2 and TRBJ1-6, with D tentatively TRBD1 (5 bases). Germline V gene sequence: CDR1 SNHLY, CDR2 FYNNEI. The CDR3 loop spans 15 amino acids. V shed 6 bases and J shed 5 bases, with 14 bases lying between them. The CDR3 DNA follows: TGTGCCAGCAGGACCCGACAGCAAAATAATTCACCCCTCCACTTT. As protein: CASRTRQQNNSPLHF.

The CDR3 spells CASSIYQGSPEAFF. CDR3 bases: TGTGCCAGTAGTATATACCAGGGAAGCCCTGAAGCTTTCTTT. V usage is TRBV19 and J usage is TRBJ1-1, with a weak D call TRBD1 (5 bases). CDR1 and CDR2 from the germline V gene are LNHDA and SQIVND (reference sequence). The CDR3 contains 14 residues. V lost 2 bases and J 6 bases, leaving 13 bases between the germline ends.

The CDR3 reads CASSIPGPTTQHF. The CDR3 nucleotides are TGTGCCAGTAGTATTCCAGGCCCCACAACCCAGCATTTT. The chain is built from TRBV19 and TRBJ1-5; D remains ambiguous. This CDR3 region has 13 residues. CDR1 and CDR2 (germline): LNHDA, SQIVND (reference sequence). Trimming took 3 bases from V and 11 from J, leaving 14 bases between them.

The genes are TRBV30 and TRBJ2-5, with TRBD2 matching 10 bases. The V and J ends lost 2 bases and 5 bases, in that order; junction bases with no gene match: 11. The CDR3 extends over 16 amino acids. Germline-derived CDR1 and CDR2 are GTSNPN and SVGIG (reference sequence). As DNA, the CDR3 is TGTGCCTGGAGTCGAACCAGCGGGGGGGCCGGTGAGACCCAGTACTTC. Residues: CAWSRTSGGAGETQYF.

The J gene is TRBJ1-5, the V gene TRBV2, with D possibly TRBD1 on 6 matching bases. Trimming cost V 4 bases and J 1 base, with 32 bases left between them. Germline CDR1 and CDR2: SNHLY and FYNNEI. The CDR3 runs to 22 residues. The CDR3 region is CASSGSGGHSLFTLGSNQPQHF. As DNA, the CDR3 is TGTGCCAGCAGTGGAAGTGGGGGACATTCCCTTTTTACCCTCGGGAGCAATCAGCCCCAGCATTTT.

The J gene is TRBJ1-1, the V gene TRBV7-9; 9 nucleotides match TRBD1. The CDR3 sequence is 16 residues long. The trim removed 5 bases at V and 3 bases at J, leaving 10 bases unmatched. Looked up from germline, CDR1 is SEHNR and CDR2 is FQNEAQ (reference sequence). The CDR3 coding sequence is TGTGCCAGCAGCCTACCAGAGGGGACAGGGCACACTGAAGCTTTCTTT. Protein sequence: CASSLPEGTGHTEAFF.

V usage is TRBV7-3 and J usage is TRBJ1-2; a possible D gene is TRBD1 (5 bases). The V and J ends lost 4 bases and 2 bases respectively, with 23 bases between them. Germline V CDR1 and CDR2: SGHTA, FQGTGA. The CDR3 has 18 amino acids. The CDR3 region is CASSSYIPEGPGNYGYTF. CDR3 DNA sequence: TGTGCCAGCAGCTCCTATATCCCGGAAGGCCCAGGGAACTATGGCTACACCTTC.

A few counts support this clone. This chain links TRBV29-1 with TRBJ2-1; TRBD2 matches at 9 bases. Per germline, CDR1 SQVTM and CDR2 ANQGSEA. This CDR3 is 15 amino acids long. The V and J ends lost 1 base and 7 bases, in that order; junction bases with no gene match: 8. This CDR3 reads CSVEGAGGTENEQFF. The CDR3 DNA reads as TGCAGCGTTGAAGGAGCGGGAGGAACTGAAAATGAGCAGTTCTTC.

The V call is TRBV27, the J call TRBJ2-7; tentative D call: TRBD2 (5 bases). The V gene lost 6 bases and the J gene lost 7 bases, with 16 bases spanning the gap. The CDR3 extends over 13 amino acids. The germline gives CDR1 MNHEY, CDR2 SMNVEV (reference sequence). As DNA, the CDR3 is TGTGCCAGCAGGGAGGCGCGGCGGCAGGAGCAGTACTTC. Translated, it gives CASREARRQEQYF.

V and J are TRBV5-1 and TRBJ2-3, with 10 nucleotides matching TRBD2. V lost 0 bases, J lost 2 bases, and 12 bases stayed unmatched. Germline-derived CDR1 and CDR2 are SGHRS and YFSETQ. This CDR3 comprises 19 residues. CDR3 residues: CASSLGGATSGIITDTQYF. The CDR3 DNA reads TGCGCCAGCAGCTTGGGGGGGGCTACTAGCGGGATCATCACAGATACGCAGTATTTT.

The CDR3 loop reads CASKRGLAPKETQYF. The CDR3, as DNA: TGTGCCAGCAAGAGGGGACTAGCGCCAAAAGAGACCCAGTACTTC. This rearrangement joins TRBV7-9 to TRBJ2-5; TRBD2 agrees at 10 bases. This CDR3 has 15 amino acids. V dropped 7 bases and J dropped 3; count of bases not matched to a gene: 8. CDR1 SEHNR and CDR2 FQNEAQ come from the germline V gene (reference sequence).

For the CDR3, the DNA is TGTGCCAGCAGTTTATTTGCAGGGGCTGGCGGCTACACCTTC. Protein: CASSLFAGAGGYTF. V and J are TRBV27 and TRBJ1-2, with D possibly TRBD1 on 6 matching bases. V gave up 1 base and J gave up 8 bases, with 14 bases separating them. This CDR3 comprises 14 residues. Looked up from germline, CDR1 is MNHEY and CDR2 is SMNVEV (reference sequence).

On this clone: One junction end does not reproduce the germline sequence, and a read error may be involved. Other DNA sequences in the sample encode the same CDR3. This chain's CDR3 is CASSSTGAETQYF. CDR3 DNA: TGTGCTAGCAGCTCGACAGGGGCAGAGACCCAGTACTTC. The rearrangement uses TRBV7-7 and TRBJ2-5; 8 bases fit TRBD1. Germline CDR1 SSHAT, CDR2 FNYEAQ (reference sequence). This CDR3 has 13 residues.

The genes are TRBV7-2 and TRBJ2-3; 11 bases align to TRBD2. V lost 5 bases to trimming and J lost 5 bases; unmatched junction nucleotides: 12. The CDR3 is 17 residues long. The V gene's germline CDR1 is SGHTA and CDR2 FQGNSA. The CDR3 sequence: CASSATSGGLGKDTQYF. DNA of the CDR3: TGTGCCAGCAGCGCTACTAGCGGGGGCCTCGGGAAAGATACGCAGTATTTT.

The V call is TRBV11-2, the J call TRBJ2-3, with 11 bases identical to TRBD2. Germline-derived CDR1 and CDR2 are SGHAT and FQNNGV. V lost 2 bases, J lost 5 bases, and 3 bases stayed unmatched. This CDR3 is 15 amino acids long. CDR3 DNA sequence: TGTGCCAGCAGCTTAAATAGCGGGGGGGTAGATACGCAGTATTTT. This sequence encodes CASSLNSGGVDTQYF.